The 7 T cell receptor beta chains reported below all come from one sample, sequenced in a study of T cells after yellow fever vaccination. TCRdb re-called the 5' RACE reads through MiXCR, storing one row per CDR3 protein. The sample lists fewer than 650,000 distinct CDR3 sequences, 21% occurring once. The source was PBMCs, collected more than 20 days after the first yellow fever vaccination. These receptors originate from a man aged 18 to 29 who received the YFV17D yellow fever vaccine.

The CDR3 sequence: CASSPGQFKGFF. CDR3 nucleotide sequence: TGTGCCAGCAGCCCGGGACAGTTTAAAGGGTTCTTC. V gene TRBV7-2 combines with J gene TRBJ2-1; 7 bases align to TRBD1. The CDR3 spans 12 residues. V lost 5 bases, J lost 15 bases, and 10 bases stayed unmatched. Germline V gene lookup returns CDR1 SGHTA and CDR2 FQGNSA.

This clonotype has ten or more counts. J is TRBJ2-5 and V is TRBV5-1, with D possibly TRBD2 on 5 matching bases. The CDR3 loop spans 12 amino acids. Per the germline V gene, CDR1 is SGHRS and CDR2 is YFSETQ. Trimming stripped 3 bases from V and 7 bases from J, with 10 bases between. CDR3 nucleotide sequence: TGCGCCAGCAGCTGGGAAGGAGGGACCCAGTACTTC. Translating it yields CASSWEGGTQYF. Based on the CDR3 plus reference TRBV5-1 and TRBJ2-5, the full variable domain is KAGVTQTPRYLIKTRGQQVTLSCSPISGHRSVSWYQQTPGQGLQFLFEYFSETQRNKGNFPGRFSGRQFSNSRSEMNVSTLELGDSALYLCASSWEGGTQYFGPGTRLLVL.

This clonotype was detected a few times. The chain carries TRBV11-2 and TRBJ1-1; no firm D call. With 1 base removed from V and 8 bases from J, the gap between germline ends came to 17 bases. From germline, CDR1 is SGHAT and CDR2 FQNNGV. CDR3 length: 15 residues. Written as DNA, the CDR3 is TGTGCCAGCAGCTTAGGCTGGTCGGCAGGCGGGGAAGCTTTCTTT. Its protein is CASSLGWSAGGEAFF.

This clonotype was recorded many times. V and J are TRBV7-3 and TRBJ2-3; D is perhaps TRBD1 or TRBD2 (5 bases each). V lost 5 bases, J lost 2 bases, and 11 bases lay in between. Germline-derived CDR1 and CDR2 are SGHTA and FQGTGA. This CDR3 contains 14 residues. CDR3 sequence (DNA): TGTGCCAGCAGCCCGGGGCCCTACACAGATACGCAGTATTTT. It encodes CASSPGPYTDTQYF.

This clonotype has just a few counts. The chain joins TRBV29-1 to TRBJ1-2; tentatively, D is TRBD1 (5 bases). The CDR3 runs 12 residues. Germline V gives CDR1 SQVTM, CDR2 ANQGSEA. V was shortened by 6 bases and J by 8 bases, with 16 bases between the two germline ends. CDR3 nucleotide sequence: TGCAGCGTCGGAATTGAGCCAGGGGGCTACACCTTC. This sequence encodes CSVGIEPGGYTF.

This clonotype showed up just a few times. The CDR3: CASSQTGGMGTDTQYF. CDR3 bases: TGCGCCAGCAGCCAGACAGGGGGCATGGGAACAGATACGCAGTATTTT. The rearrangement joins TRBV4-3 to TRBJ2-3; TRBD1 agrees at 10 bases. There are 16 residues in the CDR3. The V and J ends lost 3 bases and 3 bases, in that order; junction bases with no gene match: 6. Germline V gene lookup returns CDR1 LGHNA and CDR2 YSLEER.

The chain employs TRBV10-3 and TRBJ2-3; D is unclear. The CDR3 is 12 amino acids. V lost 7 bases, J lost 0 bases, and 5 bases lay in between. Germline assignment: CDR1 ENHRY and CDR2 SYGVKD. CDR3: CAIKTSTDTQYF. CDR3 nucleotide sequence: TGTGCCATCAAAACAAGCACAGATACGCAGTATTTT.